This is a list of T cell receptor beta chains from one sample in a study of cytomegalovirus exposure and HLA in healthy donors. TCRdb's copy holds only in-frame clones and misses some; the assay was immunoSEQ multiplex PCR. There are around 140,000 clones in the sample; approximately 72% occur only once, and 6.5% lies in the top ten. The material sequenced was PBMCs. These TCRs come from a woman aged 60-75 years in good health and CMV-seronegative. Both conserved end residues are part of each CDR3. The order of the fields is D gene, clone size, V gene, J gene, CDR3 DNA, CDR3 protein. The D gene is left open where the match is weak. A clone size is listed for some rows: how often the clone was seen (once, few, many), or a class if it is expanded.

>TRBD2|few|TRBV6-5|TRBJ2-5
TGTGCCAGCAGGGCTAGCGGGGGGCCGCGGGAGACCCAGTACTTC
CASRASGGPRETQYF
>TRBD1|-|TRBV10-3|TRBJ1-2
TGTGCCATCACCGACAGGGACGGTAGTGGCTACACCTTC
CAITDRDGSGYTF
>TRBD1|-|TRBV6-6|TRBJ1-2
TGTGCCAGCAGTTACGAACAGGGGATCCTCTATGGCTACACCTTC
CASSYEQGILYGYTF
>TRBD1|-|TRBV7-9|TRBJ2-7
TGTGCCAGCAGCTCAGGGACAGGAGACTCCTACGAGCAGTACTTC
CASSSGTGDSYEQYF
>TRBD1|-|TRBV7-2|TRBJ2-2
TGTGCCAGCAGCCCAGGGGGTAACACCGGGGAGCTGTTTTTT
CASSPGGNTGELFF
>TRBD1|-|TRBV25-1|TRBJ2-7
TGTGCCAGCAGCAACGACAGGGGGGAAGAGCAGTACTTC
CASSNDRGEEQYF
>-|-|TRBV19|TRBJ1-1
TGTGCCAGTAGTATACCGGGAGGTAACACTGAAGCTTTCTTT
CASSIPGGNTEAFF
>TRBD2|-|TRBV5-1|TRBJ2-1
TGCGCCAGCCACGAACCGGGACTAGCCCACAATGAGCAGTTCTTC
CASHEPGLAHNEQFF
>-|once|TRBV19|TRBJ2-2
TGTGCCAGTAGTACCCCCCCGTTTACCGGGGAGCTGTTTTTT
CASSTPPFTGELFF
>TRBD2|-|TRBV6-4|TRBJ2-6
TGTGCCAGCAGTCGGGAGGGCCTTACTGCCTCTGGGGCCAACGTCCTGACTTTC
CASSREGLTASGANVLTF
>TRBD1|-|TRBV9|TRBJ1-6
TGTGCCAGCAGCGTAGGACAGGGAAACCCTTCACCCCTCCACTTT
CASSVGQGNPSPLHF
>-|few|TRBV28|TRBJ1-4
TGTGCCAGCAGTCACGGAGGATGGGCGGGGTTGGGTGAAAAACTGTTTTTT
CASSHGGWAGLGEKLFF
>TRBD1|-|TRBV29-1|TRBJ2-1
TGCAGCGTGAAGACAGGGGGGATTGAGCAGTTCTTC
CSVKTGGIEQFF
>-|few|TRBV18|TRBJ2-1
TGTGCCAGCTCACTACGCTATCGACAGGACCCGTCCGGCAATGAGCAGTTCTTC
CASSLRYRQDPSGNEQFF